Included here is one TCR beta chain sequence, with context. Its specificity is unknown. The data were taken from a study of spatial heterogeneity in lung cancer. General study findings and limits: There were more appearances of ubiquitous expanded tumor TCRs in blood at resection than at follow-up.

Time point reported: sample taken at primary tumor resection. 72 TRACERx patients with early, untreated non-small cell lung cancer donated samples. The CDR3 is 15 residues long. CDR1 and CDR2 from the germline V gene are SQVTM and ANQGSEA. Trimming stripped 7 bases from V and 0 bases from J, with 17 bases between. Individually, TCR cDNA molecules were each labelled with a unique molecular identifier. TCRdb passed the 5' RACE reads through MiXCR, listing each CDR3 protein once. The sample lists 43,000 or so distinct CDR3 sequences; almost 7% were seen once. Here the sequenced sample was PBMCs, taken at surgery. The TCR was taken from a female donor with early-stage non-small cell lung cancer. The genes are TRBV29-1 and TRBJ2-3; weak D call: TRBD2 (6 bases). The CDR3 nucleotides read TGCAGCGCTGGTTCGCCTAGCGCGAGCACAGATACGCAGTATTTT. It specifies CSAGSPSASTDTQYF.